This paragraph reports one T cell receptor (beta chain). Its antigen remains unidentified. This specimen belongs to a study of vaccination and CD4 T cells after COVID-19. V was trimmed by 10 bases and J by 0 bases, leaving 13 bases between them. CDR3 size: 14 residues. Germline V gives CDR1 MNHEY, CDR2 SMNVEV (reference sequence). Once obtained from cultured CD4+ T cells, the DNA was sequenced using the Oncomine TCR Beta short-read assay. A single record per CDR3 protein comes from TCRdb applying MiXCR to the PCR reads. There are some 7,600 distinct CDR3 sequences in the sample; approximately 51% occur only once, and 24% lies in the top ten. Stated treatment: approximately nine-day PBMC culture with coronavirus spike peptide pools or control peptides (ViraFEST assay). The unexposed donor's CD4+ T cells were collected before the COVID-19 pandemic (2011-2018).

The sequencing sample was made of CD4+ T cells from blood, cultured in vitro. The clonotype originates from a human donor in good health. This chain links TRBV27 with TRBJ1-3; unclear D gene. CDR3 DNA: TGTGCCACCAAAGAAGGATACTCTGGAAACACCATATATTTT. It translates to CATKEGYSGNTIYF.